The clone carrying this T cell receptor (beta chain) was seen ten or more times. TCRdb redid the calling of the 5' RACE reads with MiXCR, one entry per CDR3 protein. The sample has roughly 82,000 distinct CDR3 sequences; around 13% are singletons. This specimen comes from a study of spatial heterogeneity in lung cancer. Study overall: Alpha-chain sequences were consistently detected in smaller numbers than beta-chain sequences.

The J segment lost 2 bases and the V segment lost 6 bases, leaving 1 base of the junction unmatched. The CDR3 length is 14 residues. Time point: sample taken at primary tumor resection. TCRs were sequenced from unsorted whole RNA of tumor, nontumor lung or PBMC. This TCR was recovered from a male donor with early-stage non-small cell lung cancer. Sequencing was performed on PBMCs, taken at surgery. The V and J genes are TRBV12-3 or TRBV12-4 and TRBJ2-4; 10 bases map to TRBD2. The CDR3 here is CASRLAGTKNIQYF. DNA of the CDR3: TGTGCCAGCAGACTAGCGGGGACCAAAAACATTCAGTACTTC.